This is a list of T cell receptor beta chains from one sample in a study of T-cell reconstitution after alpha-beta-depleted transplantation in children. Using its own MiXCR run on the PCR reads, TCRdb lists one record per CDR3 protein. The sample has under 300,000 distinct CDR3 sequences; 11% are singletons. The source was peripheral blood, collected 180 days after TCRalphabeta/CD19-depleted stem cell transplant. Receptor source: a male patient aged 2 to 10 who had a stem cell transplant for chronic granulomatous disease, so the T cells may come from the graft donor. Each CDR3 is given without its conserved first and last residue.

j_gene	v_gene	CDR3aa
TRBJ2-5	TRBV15	ATSRDTGEEETQY
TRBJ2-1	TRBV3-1	ASSQAGTSGGADDEQF
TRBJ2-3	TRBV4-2	ASRSKTGRFYTDTQY
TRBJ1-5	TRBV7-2	ASSESGTVKNQPQH
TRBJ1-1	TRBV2	ASLRQGRAEAF
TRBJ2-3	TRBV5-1	ASSFRWREQIDTQY
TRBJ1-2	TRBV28	ASKLENYGYT
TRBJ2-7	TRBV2	ASIWTGADEQY
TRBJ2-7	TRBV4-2	ASSQDPGDSYEQY
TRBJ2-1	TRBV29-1	SVESDGRHNEQF
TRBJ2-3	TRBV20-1	SARMRGGGTDTQY
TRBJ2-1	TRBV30	ACGPGQF
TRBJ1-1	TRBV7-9	ASSLGDRWKTEAF
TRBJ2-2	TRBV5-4	ASSSGLAGVSDTGELF
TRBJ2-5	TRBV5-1	ASSLDSWEGTQY
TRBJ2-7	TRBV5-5	ASRDRHFSYEQY
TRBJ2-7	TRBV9	ASSPVSGTYEQY
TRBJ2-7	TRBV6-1	ASSVDGTGRPYEQY
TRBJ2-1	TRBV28	ASSTPDRTYNEQF
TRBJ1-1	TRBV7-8	ASSFLWQGMGTEAF
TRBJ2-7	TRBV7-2	ASSLIGYEQY
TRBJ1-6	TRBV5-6	ASSFSPGPLH
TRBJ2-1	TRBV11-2	ASSSIAGGPGEQF
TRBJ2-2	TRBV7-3	ASSSLSGVGELF
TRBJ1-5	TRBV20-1	SAGDREGQPQH
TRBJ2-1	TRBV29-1	SVERGAYPEQF
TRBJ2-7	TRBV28	ASSFEGGSSYEQY
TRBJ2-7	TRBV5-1	ASSLGKGQASSYEQY
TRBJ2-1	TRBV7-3	ASSLGSGGASYNEQF
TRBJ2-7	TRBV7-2	ASSLRRGYEQY
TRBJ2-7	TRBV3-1	ASSRGTGGDYEQY
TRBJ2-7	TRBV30	AWNSRGRRDEQY
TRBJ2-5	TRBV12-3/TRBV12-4	ASSLRLETQY